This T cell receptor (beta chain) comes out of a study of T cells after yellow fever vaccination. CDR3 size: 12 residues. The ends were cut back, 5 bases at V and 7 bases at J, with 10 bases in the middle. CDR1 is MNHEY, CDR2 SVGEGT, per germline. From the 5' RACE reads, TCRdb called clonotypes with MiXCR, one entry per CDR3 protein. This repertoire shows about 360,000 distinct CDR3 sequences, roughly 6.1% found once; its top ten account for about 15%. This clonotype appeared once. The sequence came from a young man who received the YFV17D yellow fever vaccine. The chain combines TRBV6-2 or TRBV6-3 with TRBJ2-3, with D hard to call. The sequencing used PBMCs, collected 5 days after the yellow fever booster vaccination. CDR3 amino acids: CASSPTRNTQYF. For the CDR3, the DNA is TGTGCCAGCAGTCCAACAAGGAATACGCAGTATTTT.